Listed below are T cell receptor beta chains from one sample, sequenced in a study of T cell repertoires in cytomegalovirus infection. Their antigens remain unidentified. One entry per CDR3 protein results from TCRdb running MiXCR on the reads. The sample yields about 890,000 distinct CDR3 sequences, about a third seen once. The sequencing here drew on cultured CD8+ T cells from PBMCs, taken from culture after CMV antigen stimulation. These receptors were collected from a human donor in good health (CMV status not recorded). Some clones in this sample may be carry-over from other donors' samples. Each CDR3 is given with its conserved first and last residue. The D gene is left open where the match is weak. Clone size is shown for a subset of rows, as once, few, many or a class of expanded clone.

few,-,TRBV5-1,TRBJ1-2,CASSNSGGNYGYTF,TGCGCCAGCAGCAACTCGGGAGGGAACTATGGCTACACCTTC
-,-,TRBV7-6,TRBJ1-5,CASSQEGPNQPQHF,TGTGCCAGCAGCCAGGAGGGGCCCAATCAGCCCCAGCATTTT
-,-,TRBV12-3/TRBV12-4,TRBJ1-6,CASSLVGFNSPLHF,TGTGCCAGCAGTTTAGTGGGGTTTAATTCACCCCTCCACTTT
-,-,TRBV4-1,TRBJ2-7,CASSQVGGPLEQYF,TGCGCCAGCAGCCAAGTAGGAGGGCCACTCGAGCAGTACTTC
many,-,TRBV7-6,TRBJ1-4,CASSLSPATNEKLFF,TGTGCCAGCAGCTTAAGTCCCGCAACTAATGAAAAACTGTTTTTT
-,-,TRBV20-1,TRBJ2-7,CSAIETYEQYF,TGCAGTGCTATAGAGACCTACGAGCAGTACTTC
-,-,TRBV6-1,TRBJ2-3,CASRPSRDTQYF,TGTGCCAGCAGGCCCTCAAGAGATACGCAGTATTTT
-,-,TRBV10-3,TRBJ2-1,CAIKGEDYEQFF,TGTGCCATCAAGGGGGAAGATTATGAGCAGTTCTTC
-,TRBD1,TRBV29-1,TRBJ1-1,CSVMGQGATEAFF,TGCAGCGTGATGGGACAGGGGGCGACTGAAGCTTTCTTT
few,-,TRBV5-4,TRBJ2-1,CASSSWDSYNEQFF,TGTGCCAGCAGCTCTTGGGATAGCTACAATGAGCAGTTCTTC
-,TRBD2,TRBV2,TRBJ2-2,CAGSGGANTGELFF,TGTGCCGGTAGCGGGGGGGCCAACACCGGGGAGCTGTTTTTT
-,TRBD1,TRBV6-8,TRBJ2-2,CVSTDLGGRTGELFF,TGTGTCAGCACCGACTTAGGGGGCAGGACCGGGGAGCTGTTTTTT
many,-,TRBV7-8,TRBJ2-7,CASSLRRFSSPYEQYF,TGTGCCAGCAGCCTCCGGCGATTCTCAAGCCCTTACGAGCAGTACTTC
-,-,TRBV24-1,TRBJ2-6,CATSGSDSSGANVLTF,TGTGCCACCAGTGGGTCGGACAGCTCTGGGGCCAACGTCCTGACTTTC
few,-,TRBV11-2,TRBJ2-2,CASSFQVPGELFF,TGTGCCAGCAGCTTTCAGGTGCCCGGGGAGCTGTTTTTT
few,TRBD2,TRBV11-1,TRBJ2-1,CASSPKRGRDNEQFF,TGTGCCAGCAGCCCGAAGCGGGGGCGTGACAATGAGCAGTTCTTC
-,-,TRBV19,TRBJ1-5,CASSIRGKSNQPQHF,TGTGCCAGTAGTATTCGTGGGAAAAGCAATCAGCCCCAGCATTTT
-,-,TRBV7-2,TRBJ1-2,CAITPGGPGTGYTF,TGTGCCATCACACCGGGGGGGCCGGGGACGGGCTACACCTTC
-,TRBD1,TRBV27,TRBJ1-2,CASSSWTGLSNYGYTF,TGTGCCAGCAGTTCTTGGACAGGGCTGTCTAACTATGGCTACACCTTC
few,TRBD1,TRBV6-2/TRBV6-3,TRBJ2-6,CASTSEGTGSSFSGANVLTF,TGTGCCAGCACCTCCGAGGGGACAGGAAGTTCCTTCTCTGGGGCCAACGTCCTGACTTTC
-,-,TRBV7-9,TRBJ1-2,CASIHGSAGDYGYTF,TGTGCCAGCATCCATGGGTCCGCAGGGGACTATGGCTACACCTTC
-,-,TRBV4-3,TRBJ2-1,CASSPGVWGGDYNEQFF,TGCGCCAGCAGCCCTGGGGTCTGGGGGGGCGACTACAATGAGCAGTTCTTC
-,-,TRBV27,TRBJ1-5,CASSFSGASNQPQHF,TGTGCCAGCAGTTTTTCGGGGGCGAGCAATCAGCCCCAGCATTTT
few,-,TRBV4-1,TRBJ1-4,CASSPPSWPPEGLFF,TGCGCCAGCAGCCCCCCTAGTTGGCCCCCGGAAGGACTGTTTTTT
few,TRBD1,TRBV27,TRBJ1-5,CASGTGGFSNQPQHF,TGTGCCAGCGGGACAGGGGGCTTTTCTAATCAGCCCCAGCATTTT
-,-,TRBV6-6,TRBJ2-3,CASSYSGRDTDTQYF,TGTGCCAGCAGTTACTCGGGGAGAGACACAGATACGCAGTATTTT
-,-,TRBV19,TRBJ1-1,CASRLGGAAEAFF,TGTGCCAGTAGACTCGGGGGGGCCGCTGAAGCTTTCTTT
few,-,TRBV12-3/TRBV12-4,TRBJ2-1,CASREQSNEQFF,TGTGCCAGCAGGGAACAGTCCAATGAGCAGTTCTTC
-,TRBD2,TRBV29-1,TRBJ2-2,CSVTGTSGGPGGELFF,TGCAGCGTGACGGGGACTAGCGGGGGGCCCGGAGGGGAGCTGTTTTTT
-,-,TRBV6-8,TRBJ1-4,CASSYGVETEKLFF,TGTGCCAGCAGTTACGGGGTCGAAACTGAAAAACTGTTTTTT
few,-,TRBV4-1,TRBJ1-1,CASSQHRDIDTEAFF,TGCGCCAGCAGCCAACACCGGGACATCGACACTGAAGCTTTCTTT
-,-,TRBV7-9,TRBJ2-5,CASSLVVRLETWGTQYF,TGTGCCAGCAGCTTAGTGGTGAGACTAGAGACGTGGGGGACCCAGTACTTC
-,TRBD1,TRBV12-3/TRBV12-4,TRBJ2-3,CASKGRGRTDTQYF,TGTGCCAGCAAGGGCAGGGGGCGTACAGATACGCAGTATTTT
many,TRBD1,TRBV7-6,TRBJ1-2,CASSLATGDGYTF,TGTGCCAGCAGCTTAGCCACAGGGGATGGCTACACCTTC
few,-,TRBV7-9,TRBJ2-1,CASSSLDNSYNEQFF,TGTGCCAGCAGCTCCCTGGACAACTCCTACAATGAGCAGTTCTTC
-,TRBD1,TRBV7-2,TRBJ2-7,CASRRRDRSYEQYF,TGTGCCAGCAGAAGGCGGGACAGGTCCTACGAGCAGTACTTC
many,-,TRBV7-2,TRBJ1-6,CASSLASKIRRVNSPLHF,TGTGCCAGCAGCTTAGCCTCCAAGATTCGACGAGTTAATTCACCCCTCCACTTT
-,-,TRBV6-6,TRBJ2-3,CASRTYTDTQYF,TGTGCCAGCAGGACCTACACAGATACGCAGTATTTT
-,TRBD2,TRBV24-1,TRBJ2-5,CATSELNKSGAETQYF,TGTGCCACCAGTGAGCTGAATAAGAGCGGGGCGGAGACCCAGTACTTC
-,-,TRBV27,TRBJ2-1,CASRLGVEQFF,TGTGCCAGCAGACTAGGGGTTGAGCAGTTCTTC
few,TRBD1,TRBV7-8,TRBJ2-1,CASSPDRGPRSEQFF,TGTGCCAGCAGCCCAGACAGGGGCCCTCGGTCTGAGCAGTTCTTC
many,-,TRBV6-1,TRBJ1-5,CASSDDGEGGYQPQHF,TGTGCCAGCAGTGATGACGGGGAGGGGGGGTATCAGCCCCAGCATTTT
many,-,TRBV19,TRBJ1-5,CASSISGVDRNQPQHF,TGTGCCAGTAGTATTTCAGGGGTCGACCGCAATCAGCCCCAGCATTTT
many,TRBD1,TRBV7-8,TRBJ2-1,CASSSTGGGFYEQFF,TGTGCCAGCAGCTCCACAGGGGGCGGTTTTTATGAGCAGTTCTTC
few,-,TRBV7-6,TRBJ2-2,CASNPRVRNTGELFF,TGTGCCAGCAATCCGCGAGTGAGGAACACCGGGGAGCTGTTTTTT
many,-,TRBV7-2,TRBJ2-3,CASSLGPTDTQYF,TGTGCCAGCAGTTTAGGGCCCACAGATACGCAGTATTTT
few,-,TRBV20-1,TRBJ1-2,CSAPRSYGYTF,TGCAGTGCTCCCAGGAGCTATGGCTACACCTTC
-,-,TRBV27,TRBJ1-5,CASSLWGRASYQPQHF,TGTGCCAGCAGTTTGTGGGGCAGGGCGAGTTATCAGCCCCAGCATTTT
-,-,TRBV7-4,TRBJ1-2,CASSVGRWYTF,TGTGCCAGCAGCGTCGGCAGGTGGTACACCTTC